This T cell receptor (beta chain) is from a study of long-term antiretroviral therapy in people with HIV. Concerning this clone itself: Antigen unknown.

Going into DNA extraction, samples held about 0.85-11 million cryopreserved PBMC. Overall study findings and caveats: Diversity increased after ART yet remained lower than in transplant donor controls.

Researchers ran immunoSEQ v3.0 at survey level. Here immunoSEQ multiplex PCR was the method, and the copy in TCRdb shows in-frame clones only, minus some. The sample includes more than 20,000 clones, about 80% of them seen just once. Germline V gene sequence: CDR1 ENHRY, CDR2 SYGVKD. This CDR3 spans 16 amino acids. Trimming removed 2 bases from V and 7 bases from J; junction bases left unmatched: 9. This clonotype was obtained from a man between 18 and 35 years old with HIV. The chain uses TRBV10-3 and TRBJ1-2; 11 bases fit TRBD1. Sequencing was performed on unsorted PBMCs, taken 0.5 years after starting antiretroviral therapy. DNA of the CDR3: TGTGCCATCAGTGAGGGGACAGGGGGTGATAGGGTTGGCTACACCTTC. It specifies CAISEGTGGDRVGYTF.